This T cell receptor (beta chain) was recorded in a study of cytomegalovirus exposure and HLA in healthy donors. Study-wide results and limits: Most of the TCR beta V segments (in an earlier analysis) were productive either about 87% or about 30% of the time. The study put 150 to 200 TCR beta chains on its list as cytomegalovirus-associated.

A remark on this clone: Its target is not known. An end of the junction does not agree with germline; a read error may underlie this.

The CDR3 runs 15 residues. Germline lookup yields CDR1 SEHNR and CDR2 FQNEAQ (reference sequence). Primers included in the PCR were 60 Vbeta and 13 Jbeta primers. Libraries were prepared by immunoSEQ multiplex PCR; TCRdb keeps only in-frame clonotypes and omits some of them. The sample lists about 160,000 clones; around 80% were seen once. The sequence came from a man aged 50-60 years in good health and CMV-seropositive. The V and J genes are TRBV7-9 and TRBJ2-2; weak D call: TRBD2 (5 bases). Sequencing was done on a sample of PBMCs. CDR3 bases: TGTTCCAGCATCCCGAAGTGGGGAGACACCGGGGAGCTGTTTTTT. Its translation: CSSIPKWGDTGELFF.